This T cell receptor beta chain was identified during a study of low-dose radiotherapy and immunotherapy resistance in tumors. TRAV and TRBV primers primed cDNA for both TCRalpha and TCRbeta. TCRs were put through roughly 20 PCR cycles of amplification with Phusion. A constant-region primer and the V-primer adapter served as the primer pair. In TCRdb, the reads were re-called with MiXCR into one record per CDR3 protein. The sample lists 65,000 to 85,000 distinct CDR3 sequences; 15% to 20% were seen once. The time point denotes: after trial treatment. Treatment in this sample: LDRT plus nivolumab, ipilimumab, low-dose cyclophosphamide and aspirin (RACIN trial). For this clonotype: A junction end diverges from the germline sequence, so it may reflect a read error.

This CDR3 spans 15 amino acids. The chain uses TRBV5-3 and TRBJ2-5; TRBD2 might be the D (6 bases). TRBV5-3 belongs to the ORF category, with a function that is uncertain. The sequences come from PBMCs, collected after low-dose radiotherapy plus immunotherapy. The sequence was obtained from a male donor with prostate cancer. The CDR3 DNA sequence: TGTGCCAGCAGCTTGTCGAACGGGGGCCAAGAGACCCAGTACTTC. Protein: CASSLSNGGQETQYF.